This TCR beta chain was obtained from a study of blood T cell repertoires in COVID-19. At the level of the study: Whether acute or convalescent, the COVID-19 samples came from the United States, Italy and Spain. Nucleic acid was either cDNA or gDNA, and it came from T cells, B-cell-depleted T cells, or PBMCs.

This CDR3 region has 15 residues. The trim removed 5 bases at V and 4 bases at J, leaving 2 bases unmatched. Germline V CDR1 and CDR2: MRHNA, SNTAGT. In the original workflow: Estimation of nucleated cell counts relied on the amplification of reference gene primers. Clones were sequenced by immunoSEQ multiplex PCR, and TCRdb holds only the in-frame ones, with some missing. V and J calls and clone size are given by that table; D and trimming were obtained from the DNA. The repertoire consists of about 61,000 clones, with around 85% occurring once and the leading ten covering roughly 5.5%. This chain joins TRBV6-4 and TRBJ2-2, with 12 bases that match TRBD2. This receptor was taken from a man in his 70s with acute or convalescent COVID-19. Sequenced: peripheral blood. CDR3 bases: TGTGCCAGCAGTAAGACTAGCGGGGGCACCGGGGAGCTGTTTTTT. Translation: CASSKTSGGTGELFF.